This TCR beta chain was captured by sequencing in a study of blood T cell repertoires in COVID-19 (TCRdb year 2020). With respect to the entire study: Samples covering the acute and convalescent phases of COVID-19 were provided by collaborators in the United States, Italy and Spain. Where HLA class I and class II types were available, the types were taken from metadata supplied by the sample provider, not from assay-based typing. The dataset comprised deeply sampled blood TCRbeta repertoires from subjects exposed to, actively infected with, or recovered from COVID-19. The material from the prospective study consisted of cDNA or gDNA derived from T cells, B-cell-depleted T cells, or PBMCs. The repertoires were released in a freely available public database intended as a resource for research on the immune response to SARS-CoV-2. A de-identified subject ID, COVID-19 status, age in years and sex were almost always included in the sample metadata. The samples were drawn from two sources: the first 160 participants of the ongoing ImmuneRACE study, and over 950 subjects contributed by 6 global collaborators.

General study outcomes and caveats: The amount of clinical and demographic metadata varied by source and participant and was provided uncurated.

The immunoSEQ Assay, a bias-controlled multiplex PCR, was used to amplify TCRbeta CDR3 regions from genomic DNA. Concerning the study's data processing: Nucleated cell counts per sample were estimated from amplification of reference gene primers within the assay. To quantify the absolute abundance of each unique TCRbeta CDR3 rearrangement, sequence reads were collapsed and filtered. For each sample, productive Simpson clonality was calculated as the square root of Simpson's diversity index across productive rearrangements. In TCRdb, the immuneACCESS table is reduced to in-frame sequences with V and J assigned. These tables do not hold every clone; where another copy was compared, an unresolved V gene accounts for under half, and the others remain unexplained. V, J and clone size were drawn from that table, and D and trimming were deduced from the DNA. This sample has some 320,000 clones in its table, and about 87% of those were observed once. The ten largest clones add up to roughly 5% of the sample.

Participants in the prospective study were aged roughly 18 to 100 years, lived in under 30 United States geographic areas, and enrolled through a virtual design. In the prospective study, participants were assigned to cohorts based on the clinical history participants reported in a screening survey and a study questionnaire. ImmuneRACE Cohort 3 recovered participants were defined by two consecutive negative NP/OP PCR tests, healthcare professional clearance, or symptom resolution. In the prospective study, whole blood, serum and a nasopharyngeal or oropharyngeal swab were collected from each participant by mobile phlebotomists. Prospective study participants could optionally give additional blood draws and questionnaires over a roughly 2-month period. Before DNA extraction, blood samples from the prospective study were shipped at room temperature or frozen. With respect to this clone: The specificity of this receptor is unknown. Base qualities are not recorded, but no much larger clone differs from it by a single base.

Measured from the cysteine to the phenylalanine, the CDR3 is 11 residues long. Only the CDR3 DNA is retained, 33 bases long and in frame from the first base. The junction shows trimming of 5 bases on V and 12 bases on J, plus 8 bases between the germline ends. Input material: PBMCs or T cells enriched from blood (not recorded which). The chain was built from TRBV12-3 or TRBV12-4 and TRBJ1-6; confidence is insufficient to name the D gene. The sequence came from a woman aged 25 to 39 who had recovered from COVID-19. DNA sequence: TGTGCCAGCAGTCGCCTCGGACCCCTCCACTTT. Its protein reads: CASSRLGPLHF.